A single sample is the source of the 18 T cell receptor beta chains below, sequenced in a study of cytomegalovirus exposure and HLA in healthy donors. Primers for the PCR totalled 60 Vbeta and 13 Jbeta. TCRdb keeps only in-frame clones here, not all; method: immunoSEQ multiplex PCR. The sample gives about 130,000 clones, around 84% of which show up once; 2.5% to 3% is in the top ten. The sequencing input was PBMCs. The receptors originated from a woman aged 18-30 years in good health and CMV-seropositive.

The V gene is TRBV27, the J gene TRBJ1-2; 8 nucleotides line up with TRBD1. There are 13 residues in the CDR3. CDR1 and CDR2 (germline): MNHEY, SMNVEV (reference sequence). V was pared by 5 bases and J by 3 bases, with 2 bases of the junction left unmatched. CDR3 nucleotides: TGTGCCAGCAGTCTGGACAGGGACTATGGCTACACCTTC. It translates to CASSLDRDYGYTF.

This clone occurred once. For the CDR3, the DNA is TGTGCCAGTAGGGACAGGGGAGGCTATGGCTACACCTTC. Amino acid sequence: CASRDRGGYGYTF. The J gene is TRBJ1-2, the V gene TRBV19, with 9 bases matching TRBD1. After removal of 6 bases from V and 4 bases from J, the junction contained 3 bases not matched to a gene. The CDR3 is 13 residues long. Germline loops: CDR1 LNHDA, CDR2 SQIVND (reference sequence).

V usage is TRBV18 and J usage is TRBJ2-3; TRBD2 matches 8 bases. Germline V gene lookup returns CDR1 KGHSH and CDR2 LQKENI. After removal of 4 bases from V and 0 bases from J, the junction contained 3 bases not matched to a gene. The CDR3 spans 15 residues. The CDR3: CASSQRGPSTDTQYF. The CDR3 DNA sequence: TGTGCCAGCTCACAGCGGGGGCCTAGCACAGATACGCAGTATTTT.

The rearrangement uses TRBV10-3 and TRBJ2-3; D might be TRBD2 (6 bases). Germline V gene lookup returns CDR1 ENHRY and CDR2 SYGVKD. V dropped 5 bases and J dropped 4 bases, with 13 bases sitting between them. The CDR3 spans 14 residues. CDR3 amino acids: CAISHPASADTQYF. The CDR3 coding sequence is TGTGCCATCAGTCATCCGGCTAGCGCAGATACGCAGTATTTT.

The chain links TRBV7-8 to TRBJ2-1; 11 bases are shared with TRBD1. This CDR3 is 17 amino acids long. The V and J ends lost 0 bases and 3 bases, in that order; junction bases with no gene match: 4. Germline loops: CDR1 SGHVS, CDR2 FQNEAQ. The CDR3 is CASSLAAGTGGYNEQFF. CDR3 coding DNA: TGTGCCAGCAGCTTAGCCGCCGGGACAGGGGGCTACAATGAGCAGTTCTTC.

The CDR3 bases are TGTGCCAGCAGCCTGGGGCAGGGAAACTACGAGCAGTACTTC. It translates to CASSLGQGNYEQYF. This chain connects TRBV7-6 to TRBJ2-7, with D tentatively TRBD1 (5 bases). There are 14 residues in the CDR3. V was cut by 5 bases and J by 3 bases, with 14 bases left in between. From germline, CDR1 is SGHVS and CDR2 FNYEAQ.

A single count supports this clone. V usage is TRBV5-4 and J usage is TRBJ1-6; 8 nucleotides align to TRBD1. This CDR3 region has 17 residues. The ends lost 3 bases at V and 4 bases at J; junction bases unmatched: 9. Germline V gives CDR1 SGHNT, CDR2 YYREEE (reference sequence). The CDR3 sequence is CASSSIQGVVYNSPLHF. DNA of the CDR3: TGTGCCAGCAGCTCTATACAGGGGGTGGTTTATAATTCACCCCTCCACTTT.

This clone was counted between two and nine times. V gene TRBV5-4 combines with J gene TRBJ2-2, with D tentatively TRBD1 (6 bases). V shed 1 base and J shed 3 bases, with 10 bases lying between them. CDR1 SGHNT and CDR2 YYREEE come from the germline V gene (reference sequence). The CDR3 consists of 15 residues. CDR3 bases: TGTGCCAGCAGCTTGAGGCAGGGGTACACCGGGGAGCTGTTTTTT. Encoded protein: CASSLRQGYTGELFF.

V usage is TRBV6-5 and J usage is TRBJ1-2, with a possible D match to TRBD1 (6 bases). Between the trimmed V and J ends, which lost 4 bases and 2 bases, there was a span of 14 bases. This CDR3 contains 15 residues. Per the germline V gene, CDR1 is MNHEY and CDR2 is SVGAGI. CDR3 protein: CASSSAAGQNYGYTF. As DNA, the CDR3 is TGTGCCAGCAGTTCTGCAGCCGGACAGAACTATGGCTACACCTTC.

V usage is TRBV2 and J usage is TRBJ1-2; D is unclear. CDR1 is SNHLY, CDR2 FYNNEI, per germline. The CDR3 covers 14 residues. Trimming removed 3 bases at V and 3 bases at J, with 11 bases between. CDR3: CASSDEGYDYGYTF. Written as DNA, the CDR3 is TGTGCCAGCAGTGACGAGGGTTACGACTATGGCTACACCTTC.

This clone was found once. This chain connects TRBV4-1 to TRBJ1-2; a possible D gene is TRBD1 (5 bases). CDR1 and CDR2 from the germline V gene are MGHRA and YSYEKL. Trimming removed 1 base from V and 0 bases from J, with 9 bases in between. This CDR3 is built from 15 residues. In DNA form, the CDR3 reads TGCGCCAGCAGCCAAGGGGACTCAACTAACTATGGCTACACCTTC. Translated, it gives CASSQGDSTNYGYTF.

The gene calls are TRBV7-9 and TRBJ1-1; possibly TRBD1 for D (6 bases). V lost 5 bases, J lost 5 bases, and 15 bases lay in between. The germline V gene has CDR1 SEHNR and CDR2 FQNEAQ (reference sequence). There are 14 residues in the CDR3. The CDR3: CASSLITGLTEAFF. For the CDR3, the DNA is TGTGCCAGCAGCCTTATCACAGGGTTAACTGAAGCTTTCTTT.

The chain employs TRBV6-5 and TRBJ2-3, with 14 bases lining up with TRBD2. Germline values: CDR1 MNHEY, CDR2 SVGAGI. With 5 bases clipped from V and 6 bases from J, the junction kept 4 bases outside the gene matches. The CDR3 consists of 15 residues. This chain's CDR3 is CASSRTSGGTDTQYF. CDR3 nucleotide sequence: TGTGCCAGCAGTCGGACTAGCGGGGGGACCGATACGCAGTATTTT.

The gene calls are TRBV6-5 and TRBJ1-2, with 9 bases matching TRBD1. The CDR3 consists of 15 residues. Unmatched junction bases numbered 7, after V lost 2 bases and J lost 6 bases. CDR1 is MNHEY and CDR2 is SVGAGI in the germline V gene. The DNA for the CDR3 is TGTGCCAGCAGTTACGCGACAGGGGGAGGCAATGGCTACACCTTC. It specifies CASSYATGGGNGYTF.

This chain uses TRBV6-5 with TRBJ2-1, with TRBD2 identical over 8 bases. Germline V CDR1 and CDR2: MNHEY, SVGAGI. V lost 4 bases, J lost 1 base, and 3 bases stayed unmatched. The CDR3 covers 15 residues. This CDR3 reads CASSWGLVSYNEQFF. In nucleotides, the CDR3 is TGTGCCAGCAGTTGGGGACTAGTGTCCTACAATGAGCAGTTCTTC.

This chain connects TRBV5-4 to TRBJ2-7; TRBD2 aligns across 7 bases. Germline V CDR1 and CDR2: SGHNT, YYREEE (reference sequence). The CDR3 length is 15 residues. V shed 5 bases, J shed 5 bases, and the junction held 13 bases outside the gene matches. The CDR3 coding sequence is TGTGCCAGCAGACCTCTTGGGGAGGGGCGGGACGAGCAGTACTTC. It translates to CASRPLGEGRDEQYF.

The chain carries TRBV6-5 and TRBJ1-6; D perhaps matches TRBD1 (6 bases). V lost 0 bases to trimming and J lost 6 bases, with 12 bases between them. Germline V gives CDR1 MNHEY, CDR2 SVGAGI. The CDR3 runs 16 residues. The CDR3 nucleotides read TGTGCCAGCAGTTACTCACAGGGCCCGTTTAATTCACCCCTCCACTTT. Translated, it gives CASSYSQGPFNSPLHF.

The chain has TRBV5-1 and TRBJ2-3; 11 positions agree with TRBD2. Germline CDR1 reads SGHRS; CDR2 reads YFSETQ. The junction had 4 bases not matched to a gene; V was cut back by 4 bases and J by 6 bases. The length of the CDR3 is 14 residues. CDR3 DNA: TGCGCCAGCAGCCTTAGCGGGGGGGCGGATACGCAGTATTTT. Protein: CASSLSGGADTQYF.